This TCR beta chain comes out of a study of OX40 agonist ivuxolimab in advanced cancers. Findings and limits, study-wide: On average, a greater number of expanded clones characterised CD8+ T cells relative to CD4+.

This CDR3 comprises 15 residues. Libraries were prepared by immunoSEQ multiplex PCR; TCRdb keeps only in-frame clonotypes and omits some of them. The sample has around 34,000 clones, around 86% seen once. Turning to this clone: Antigen: not known.

This sequence joins TRBV12-2 and TRBJ2-1. TRBV12-2 is tagged as a pseudogene. The source was CD4+ or CD8+ T cells sorted from blood, collected in a trial of the OX40 agonist ivuxolimab. This TCR was recovered from an adult with an advanced solid tumor such as melanoma, head and neck, liver or kidney cancer. The CDR3 nucleotides read TGTGCCCTCCGGGCGTTTTGGACCCCTTACAATGAGCAGTTCTTC. It encodes CALRAFWTPYNEQFF.